This passage covers 12 T cell receptor beta chains from one sample sequenced in a study of beta chain features in type 1 diabetes. Expressed TCRB transcripts were sequenced after all isolated RNA was converted to cDNA. Sequencing used immunoSEQ multiplex PCR; TCRdb keeps in-frame clones, though not all of them. In the table there are about 140,000 clones, about 7.1% of which are singletons. Material: central memory CD4+ T cells from blood. These receptors came from a woman aged 25 to 39 in good health.

V is TRBV7-2 and J is TRBJ1-4, with a weak D call TRBD1 (6 bases). Trimming removed 2 bases at V and 2 bases at J, with 9 bases between. The CDR3 has 15 residues. The germline V gene encodes CDR1 SGHTA and CDR2 FQGNSA. CDR3 DNA: TGTGCCAGCAGCTTATATAGGGGGACTAATGAAAAACTGTTTTTT. The encoded protein is CASSLYRGTNEKLFF.

The chain couples TRBV18 to TRBJ2-1; D may be TRBD2 (6 bases). V lost 6 bases and J 3 bases, leaving 15 bases between the germline ends. Per the germline V gene, CDR1 is KGHSH and CDR2 is LQKENI. The CDR3 has 15 amino acids. CDR3 sequence: CASSANTGSYNEQFF. The CDR3, as DNA: TGTGCCAGCTCGGCCAACACCGGGAGCTACAATGAGCAGTTCTTC.

The rearrangement links TRBV18 to TRBJ2-2, with D uncertain. V lost 0 bases and J lost 8, with 7 bases in between. This CDR3 contains 13 residues. CDR1 and CDR2 (germline): KGHSH, LQKENI. As DNA, the CDR3 is TGTGCCAGCTCACCACCTGAGTTAGGGGAGCTGTTTTTT. As protein: CASSPPELGELFF.

This chain connects TRBV9 to TRBJ1-2, with 7 bases aligning to TRBD1. V gave up 3 bases and J gave up 0 bases; unmatched junction bases: 8. CDR1 and CDR2 (germline): SGDLS, YYNGEE. This CDR3 comprises 16 residues. This CDR3 is CASSGGDRSTNYGYTF. CDR3 in DNA: TGTGCCAGCAGCGGGGGGGACAGAAGTACTAACTATGGCTACACCTTC.

This clone was recorded at least ten times. This chain joins TRBV29-1 and TRBJ2-7; 8 bases align to TRBD2. This CDR3 comprises 14 residues. Trimming at V came to 6 bases and at J to 0 bases, leaving 7 bases not matched to a gene. Germline assignment: CDR1 SQVTM and CDR2 ANQGSEA. CDR3 sequence (DNA): TGCAGCGTCAAGATTAGCGGGGACTCCTACGAGCAGTACTTC. Translating gives CSVKISGDSYEQYF.

This clone was detected ten times or more. The chain has TRBV7-9 and TRBJ2-5; possible D gene TRBD2, 7 bases. CDR3 size: 15 residues. V lost 2 bases and J 4 bases, leaving 14 bases between the germline ends. Germline assignment: CDR1 SEHNR and CDR2 FQNEAQ (reference sequence). This CDR3 is CASSLYTGGRETQYF. CDR3 in DNA: TGTGCCAGCAGCTTATACACCGGGGGGCGAGAGACCCAGTACTTC.

The genes are TRBV27 and TRBJ2-1; 8 bases fit TRBD1. This CDR3 is 15 amino acids long. Trimming cost V 6 bases and J 1 base; bases outside gene matches: 5. CDR1 and CDR2 (germline): MNHEY, SMNVEV (reference sequence). CDR3 coding DNA: TGTGCCAGCAGACGACAGGGGAATTCCTACAATGAGCAGTTCTTC. Its translation: CASRRQGNSYNEQFF.

This clone was recorded many times. The sample carries other DNA sequences with the same CDR3. This chain connects TRBV27 to TRBJ2-1; 8 bases match TRBD2. V dropped 5 bases and J dropped 9; count of bases not matched to a gene: 24. The CDR3 sequence is 19 residues long. Per the germline V gene, CDR1 is MNHEY and CDR2 is SMNVEV (reference sequence). CDR3 DNA sequence: TGTGCCAGCAGTCCTGTTTGGAACGCCGGGCTAGCGGGTAGAGGTGAGCAGTTCTTC. The encoded protein is CASSPVWNAGLAGRGEQFF.

This clone was seen only a few times. The chain couples TRBV11-2 to TRBJ2-7; D perhaps matches TRBD1 (6 bases). Germline lookup yields CDR1 SGHAT and CDR2 FQNNGV. The CDR3 runs 14 residues. Trimming shortened V by 4 bases and J by 2 bases, and 12 bases separated the two germline ends. Written as DNA, the CDR3 is TGTGCCAGCAGCTCCGGACAGACAGCCTACGAGCAGTACTTC. It yields the protein CASSSGQTAYEQYF.

The genes are TRBV14 and TRBJ1-1; a weak D match, TRBD1 (6 bases). The V gene's germline CDR1 is SGHDN and CDR2 FVKESK. The CDR3 contains 13 residues. Trimming stripped 3 bases from V and 4 bases from J, with 9 bases between. Written as DNA, the CDR3 is TGTGCCAGCAGCCAGGACAGTTTCACTGAAGCTTTCTTT. It translates to CASSQDSFTEAFF. The whole variable domain, remainder taken from reference TRBV14 and TRBJ1-1, is EAGVTQFPSHSVIEKGQTVTLRCDPISGHDNLYWYRRVMGKEIKFLLHFVKESKQDESGMPNNRFLAERTGGTYSTLKVQPAELEDSGVYFCASSQDSFTEAFFGQGTRLTVV.

This clone was seen a few times. The chain links TRBV4-2 to TRBJ2-5; D remains ambiguous. The CDR3 consists of 15 residues. The V gene lost 0 bases and the J gene lost 9 bases, with 17 bases spanning the gap. Germline-derived CDR1 and CDR2 are LGHNA and YNFKEQ. Written as DNA, the CDR3 is TGTGCCAGCAGCCAAGATTTCGGAGCTACGGCCCCCCAGTACTTC. Translation: CASSQDFGATAPQYF.

In its sample, this clone was seen a few times. CDR3 sequence reads: CASSLELAGYTTDTQYF. The CDR3 DNA reads as TGTGCCAGCAGCTTAGAACTAGCGGGGTATACCACAGATACGCAGTATTTT. This chain links TRBV7-9 with TRBJ2-3; 10 positions match TRBD2. CDR3 length: 17 residues. The V gene end was trimmed by 1 base and the J gene end by 2 bases; junction bases not matched to a gene: 6. Germline V gene sequence: CDR1 SEHNR, CDR2 FQNEAQ (reference sequence).